The clone carrying this T cell receptor beta chain was detected a few times. The antigen remains undetermined. This sample was taken from a study of OX40 agonist ivuxolimab in advanced cancers. Autoimmune disease history or systemic immunosuppression disqualified patients. Some clones are missing from TCRdb's copy, which holds only in-frame ones; the method was immunoSEQ multiplex PCR. The table records some 34,000 clones, 88% of them present only once. Study-wide findings and caveats: The CD4+ and CD8+ T cells in the blood had expanded clonally by week 6 at 0.1 to 3.0 mg/kg. CD8+ T cells showed, on average, more clonal expansion than CD4+ cells.

This TCR derives from an adult with an advanced solid tumor such as melanoma, head and neck, liver or kidney cancer. The source material was CD4+ or CD8+ T cells sorted from blood, sampled in a trial of the OX40 agonist ivuxolimab.

CDR3 loop: CASSPVARGQTYEQYF. Written as DNA, the CDR3 is TGTGCCAGCAGCCCAGTAGCTAGGGGCCAAACCTACGAGCAGTACTTC. This rearrangement joins TRBV13 to TRBJ2-7; D perhaps matches TRBD1 (5 bases). The CDR3 totals 16 residues. CDR1 is PRHDT and CDR2 is FYEKMQ in the germline V gene (reference sequence). The germline V and J ends were trimmed by 5 bases and 2 bases, with 19 bases remaining between them. Drawing the rest from reference TRBV13 and TRBJ2-7, the complete variable domain is AAGVIQSPRHLIKEKRETATLKCYPIPRHDTVYWYQQGPGQDPQFLISFYEKMQSDKGSIPDRFSAQQFSDYHSELNMSSLELGDSALYFCASSPVARGQTYEQYFGPGTRLTVT.